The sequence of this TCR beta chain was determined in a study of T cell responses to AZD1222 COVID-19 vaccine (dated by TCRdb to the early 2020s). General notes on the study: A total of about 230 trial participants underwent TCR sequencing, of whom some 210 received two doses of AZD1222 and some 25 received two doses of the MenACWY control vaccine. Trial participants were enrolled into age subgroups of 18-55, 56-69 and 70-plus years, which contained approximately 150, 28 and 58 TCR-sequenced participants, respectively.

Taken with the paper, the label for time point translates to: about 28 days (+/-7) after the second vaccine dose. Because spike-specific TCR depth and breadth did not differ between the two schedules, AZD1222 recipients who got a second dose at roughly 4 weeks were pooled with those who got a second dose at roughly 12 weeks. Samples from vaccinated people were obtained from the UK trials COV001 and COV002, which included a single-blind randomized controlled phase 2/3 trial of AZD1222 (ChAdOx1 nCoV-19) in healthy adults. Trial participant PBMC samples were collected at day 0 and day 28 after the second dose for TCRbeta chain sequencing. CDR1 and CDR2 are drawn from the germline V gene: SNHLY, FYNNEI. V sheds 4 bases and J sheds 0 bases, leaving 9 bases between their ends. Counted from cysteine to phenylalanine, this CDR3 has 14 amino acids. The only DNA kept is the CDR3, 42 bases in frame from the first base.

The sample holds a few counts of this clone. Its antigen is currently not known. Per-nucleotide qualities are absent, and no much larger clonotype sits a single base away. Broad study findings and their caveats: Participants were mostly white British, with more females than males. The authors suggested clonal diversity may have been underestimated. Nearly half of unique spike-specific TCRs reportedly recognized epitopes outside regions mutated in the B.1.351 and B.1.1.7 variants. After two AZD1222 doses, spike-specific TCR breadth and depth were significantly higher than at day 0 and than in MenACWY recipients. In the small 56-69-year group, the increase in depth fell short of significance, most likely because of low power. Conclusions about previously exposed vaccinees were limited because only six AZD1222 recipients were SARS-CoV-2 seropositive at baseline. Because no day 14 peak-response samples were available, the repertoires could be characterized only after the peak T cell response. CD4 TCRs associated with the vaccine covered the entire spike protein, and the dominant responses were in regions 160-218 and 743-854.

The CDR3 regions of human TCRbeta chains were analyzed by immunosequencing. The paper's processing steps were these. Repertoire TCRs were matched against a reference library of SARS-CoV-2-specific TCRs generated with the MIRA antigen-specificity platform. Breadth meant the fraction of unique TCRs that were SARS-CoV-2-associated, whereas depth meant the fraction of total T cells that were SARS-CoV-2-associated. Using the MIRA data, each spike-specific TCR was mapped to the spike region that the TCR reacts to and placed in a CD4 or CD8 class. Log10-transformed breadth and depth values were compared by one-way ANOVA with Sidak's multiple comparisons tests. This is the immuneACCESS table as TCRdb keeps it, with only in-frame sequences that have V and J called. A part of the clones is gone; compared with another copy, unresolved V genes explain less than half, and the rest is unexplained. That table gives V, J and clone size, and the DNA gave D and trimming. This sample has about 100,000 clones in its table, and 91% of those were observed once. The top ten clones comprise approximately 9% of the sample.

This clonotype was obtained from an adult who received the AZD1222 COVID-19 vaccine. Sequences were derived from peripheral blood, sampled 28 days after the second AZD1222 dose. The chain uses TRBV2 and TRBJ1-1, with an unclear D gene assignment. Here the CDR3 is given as CASSVAALNTEAFF. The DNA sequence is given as TGTGCCAGCAGTGTGGCAGCCTTGAACACTGAAGCTTTCTTT.